This T cell receptor (beta chain) was profiled in a study of cytomegalovirus exposure and HLA in healthy donors (dated by TCRdb to 2017 to 2019). Broadly, across the study: In an earlier analysis of several hundred of the donors, about 260 Gb of sequence data and 117 million unique TCR beta sequences from roughly 190 million T cells were reported. A later analysis re-examined previously published TCR beta repertoires from more than 550 donors and added high-resolution HLA genotyping to investigate patterns of TCR occurrence. An earlier analysis of some 600 of the donors applied high-throughput TCR beta sequencing to assess whether each TCR beta V gene segment acted as functional or pseudogenic. Rather than using new phenotypic data, the later analysis identified candidate immune exposures from TCR beta sequences and from how often those sequences occurred across donors. To predict cytomegalovirus infection status, the study brought together high-throughput TCR immunosequencing, statistical association of individual TCRs with disease status, and machine learning. All discovery cohort repertoires had been generated using a single sequencing platform. In addition to the first cohort of 500 to 850 subjects, a separate validation cohort of 120 different subjects was used. Among some 400 genotyped donors of the cohort, an average of approximately 240,000 unique TCR beta nucleotide sequences was sequenced per donor, of which about 18% were non-productive. Because of strong linkage in the cohort, 4 to 6 DR-DQ haplotypes were treated as single units for association and clustering. Genome-wide SNP genotypes for about 65% of the 666 donors were used in a later genetic analysis, which treated that subset as a discovery cohort. The T cell repertoires of several hundred subjects were profiled by immunosequencing and related to cytomegalovirus serostatus. The number of donors typed differed by locus, with about 629-640 for A, B, C, DRB1 and DQB1, around 500 for DQA1, 600 to 610 for DPA1, and around 430 for DPB1. An early release covering about 600 HLA-typed donors comprised about 300 gigabases of sequencing data and 85 million or so unique TCR sequences. The study aimed to test whether cataloging public T cell receptors could reveal signatures of past pathogen exposure. Class I and class II HLA loci were covered by the typing at four-digit resolution. Of the 398 genotyped donors, 65% to 90% were placed in the genetic ancestry cluster associated with self-reported Caucasian donors. Donor age, sex, ethnicity and CMV serostatus were compiled alongside the repertoire data. The study at large found these results: In a later genetic analysis, a missense DCLRE1C variant was associated with V-gene and J-gene trimming of TCR beta chains, and the association was replicated in an independent cohort. A further reported finding was that TCR beta sequences accurately predicted the HLA-A and HLA-B alleles for most subjects in the first cohort. Broadly in line with IMGT annotations, most TCR beta V segments showed up in productive rearrangements about 87% or about 30% of the time in an earlier analysis of 450 to 750 of the donors. In vitro tests confirmed that a few of the cytomegalovirus-associated TCR beta chains recognize cytomegalovirus antigens. A cluster of highly shared sequence variants was judged likely to be a technical artifact of the sequencing pipeline. In a later analysis, most CMV-associated TCR beta chains were found to appear HLA-restricted, with HLA associations seemingly driven largely by CMV exposure. HLA typing was unavailable for some donors at each locus, so association tests used only the typed subset. In a later analysis, TCR association rates were found to vary across HLA loci, with the most associated TCRs seen for DRB1 alleles and the fewest for HLA-C alleles. In a later analysis, HLA-associated TCR beta chains were found to be more clonally expanded and to have lower generation probabilities than equally common non-associated chains. The cohort was sequenced for TCR beta chains only, and without alpha or paired-chain data the features that could be detected were limited. The earlier analysis of some 560 of the donors excluded around 17 rarely observed V segments, including chromosome 9 orphons, because counts were too low. The only immune exposure information available for the cohort was CMV serostatus. At a false discovery rate of 0.05, a later analysis linked some 18,000 TCR beta sequences to specific HLA alleles. Cytomegalovirus status was reported to be diagnosed by the classifier with high specificity and sensitivity in both the original and validation cohorts. When HLA alleles, especially DR and DQ, strongly co-occurred, TCR associations were difficult to assign to individual alleles. In the study, approximately 160 TCR beta chains were listed as associated with cytomegalovirus. Compared with the 666-donor mean, donors in an Asian-associated ancestry cluster had fewer N-insertions in productive TCRs, according to a later genetic analysis. While some public TCRs were present in many individuals, most TCR sequences turned up only very rarely across donors. Some IMGT-functional V segments, including TRBV6-2 and TRBV6-3, could not be told apart with the 87-base-pair reads, so those segments were excluded. Roughly uniform sequencing depth across donors was assumed in presence/absence analyses, although this assumption may not hold. Several of the top co-occurrence clusters appeared to be linked to parvovirus B19, influenza, CMV and Epstein-Barr virus, according to a later analysis. Linkage disequilibrium might explain the correlated functional status among segregating V segments, but an unknown experimental factor could not be excluded. The authors suggested that the approach could potentially be extended to other disease states and immunological phenotypes.

CDR1 and CDR2 were assigned from the germline V gene as SGHNT and YENEEA. Compared with germline, V lacks 5 bases and J lacks 2 bases; bases without a gene match: 9. From the cysteine up to the phenylalanine, the CDR3 has a length of 16 residues. Left in the record is the CDR3 DNA by itself, 48 bases read in frame from the first base. Of note for this clone: Its antigen specificity is not known. Qualities for individual bases were not recorded, and no much larger clone is one base off.

The library was obtained by the immunoSEQ multiplex PCR assay. The multiplex PCR relied on a mix of 60 forward primers for TCR Vbeta segments and 13 reverse primers for TCR Jbeta segments. The CDR3 region of rearranged TCR beta genes was amplified from genomic DNA with a multiplex PCR assay. On the Illumina HiSeq System, the amplified TCR beta libraries were sequenced as 87-base-pair reads. The source study handled its data this way. A later analysis counted around 72 million unique TCR beta chains across the 550 to 700 repertoires, and around 9.9 million of these chains were shared by at least two donors. Raw reads were error-corrected and collapsed into unique sequences with a nearest-neighbor algorithm that merged closely related sequences to remove PCR and sequencing errors. V, D and J gene segments were assigned by aligning CDR3 sequences to IMGT reference sequences. Each retained sequence needed at least a six-nucleotide match to both a V gene segment and a J gene segment. Rearrangements were classified as productive when the CDR3 lacked stop codons and remained in frame with V and J, and all other rearrangements were classified as non-productive. Following IMGT convention, CDR3 was defined as the stretch from the second conserved V-encoded cysteine to the conserved J-encoded phenylalanine. In an earlier analysis of more than 550 of the donors, sequences lacking an unambiguous match to a single V gene segment were excluded. An earlier analysis of a few hundred of the donors called V segments functional above 56.7% productive rearrangements and segregating when the between-donor standard deviation exceeded 5%. A statistical classification framework was built for diagnosing cytomegalovirus status from the catalog of TCR beta chain sequences. A later analysis assigned V and J genes by comparing TCR nucleotide sequences with IMGT/GENE-DB human TR gene sequences. A later analysis assigned CDR3 sequences and most-parsimonious VDJ recombination scenarios with the TCRdist pipeline. A later analysis defined each TCR beta chain by its CDR3 amino acid sequence plus V-gene family, and excluded reads lacking a unique V-gene family. To address suspected cross-contamination and a sequencing artifact, a later analysis removed 550 to 750 highly shared, low-generation-probability nucleotide sequences. A later analysis calculated a clonal expansion index for each public chain from normalized within-repertoire ranks of inferred template counts. In a later analysis, generation probabilities were computed using a VDJ recombination model fitted to out-of-frame rearrangements, and the results were checked against IGoR. A later analysis scored TCR-TCR, TCR-HLA and TCR-CMV co-occurrence with hypergeometric tests, applying a repertoire-size bias correction to TCR pairs. A later analysis estimated false discovery rates by permuting HLA or CMV assignments 20 times. In a later analysis, co-occurring TCRs were grouped with DBSCAN, and TCRdist sequence similarity was added when clustering was performed within HLA-allele-positive subsets. Repertoires with fewer than 30,000 or more than 120,000 public chains were left out of co-occurrence clustering, as were five repertoires with anomalous nucleotide sharing. The clones in this table, taken by TCRdb from immuneACCESS, are in-frame only. Not every clone is retained; where verified, under half of the shortfall comes from an unresolved V gene, and the cause of the rest is unknown. V and J calls plus clone size are reproduced from that table; the DNA served to infer D and trimming. Here the sample has 150,000 or so clones; more than 65% occur a single time. 1.5% to 2% of the sample lies in the top ten.

The cohort comprised around 690 healthy bone marrow donors. At the time of sampling, all cohort members were nominally healthy, though unrecorded immune exposures were likely present. The donor tested CMV seronegative and was one of the 352 seronegative cohort members. Every donor gave a peripheral blood sample, and the peripheral blood mononuclear cells from that sample were used for TCR beta sequencing. Genomic DNA was extracted from the blood cell samples with the Qiagen DNeasy Blood Extraction Kit. Material: PBMCs. This receptor was taken from a woman between 25 and 40 years old in good health and CMV-seronegative. This chain is built from TRBV11-3 and TRBJ2-3, with 8 bases in between that match TRBD1. The DNA sequence is TGTGCCAGCAGCCCCACAGGGGGAATTTACACAGATACGCAGTATTTT. The encoded protein is CASSPTGGIYTDTQYF.